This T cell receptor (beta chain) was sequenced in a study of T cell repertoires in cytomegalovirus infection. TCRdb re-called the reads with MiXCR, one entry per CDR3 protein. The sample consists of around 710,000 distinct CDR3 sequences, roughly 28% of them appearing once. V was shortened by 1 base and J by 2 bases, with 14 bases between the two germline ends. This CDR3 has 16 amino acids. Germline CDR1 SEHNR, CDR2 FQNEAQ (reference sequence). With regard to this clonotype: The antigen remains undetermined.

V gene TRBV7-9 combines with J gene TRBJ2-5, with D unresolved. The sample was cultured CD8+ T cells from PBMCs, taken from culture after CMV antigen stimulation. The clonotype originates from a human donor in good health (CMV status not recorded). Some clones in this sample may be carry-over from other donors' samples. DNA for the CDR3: TGTGCCAGCAGCTTAGTTGCGGTCCCCCCTCAAGAGACCCAGTACTTC. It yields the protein CASSLVAVPPQETQYF.